The 14 T cell receptor beta chains below come from one sample, sequenced in a study of cytomegalovirus exposure and HLA in healthy donors. Measured with immunoSEQ multiplex PCR; TCRdb has only the in-frame clones, and not every one. The sample includes over 200,000 clones, more than 75% of them seen just once. Sequenced: PBMCs. The receptors here all came from a woman between 18 and 29 years old in good health and CMV-seropositive.

This clone occurred a few times. V is TRBV19 and J is TRBJ1-1; D ambiguous. Trimming took 9 bases from V and 1 from J, leaving 18 bases between them. The V gene's germline CDR1 is LNHDA and CDR2 SQIVND (reference sequence). CDR3 length equals 15 residues. The chain's CDR3 is CASGPLGGANTEAFF. The DNA for the CDR3 is TGTGCCAGCGGCCCTCTAGGAGGTGCGAACACTGAAGCTTTCTTT.

This clone was picked up a small number of times. The chain employs TRBV11-3 and TRBJ1-1; no clear D. Trimming removed 6 bases from V and 2 bases from J, with 10 bases in between. The CDR3 length is 13 residues. CDR1 is SGHNT, CDR2 YENEEA, per germline. CDR3 amino acids: CASSTNTNTEAFF. The CDR3 coding sequence is TGTGCCAGCAGTACTAACACTAACACTGAAGCTTTCTTT.

A single count supports this clone. The V gene is TRBV29-1, the J gene TRBJ1-3; 7 bases are shared with TRBD1. J gave up 4 bases and V 4 bases, and 4 bases lay outside the gene matches. The germline V gene has CDR1 SQVTM and CDR2 ANQGSEA. The CDR3 loop spans 13 amino acids. CDR3 amino acids: CSVGGTEGNTIYF. CDR3 DNA sequence: TGCAGCGTTGGAGGGACAGAAGGAAACACCATATATTTT.

This chain uses TRBV4-1 with TRBJ1-2, with unresolved D. Germline CDR1 MGHRA, CDR2 YSYEKL. This CDR3 spans 15 amino acids. V lost 3 bases to trimming and J lost 4 bases, with 15 bases between them. In DNA form, the CDR3 reads TGCGCCAGCAGCCAGCGGGGTGGGTTGGGCTATGGCTACACCTTC. This encodes CASSQRGGLGYGYTF.

This clone was counted once. The rearrangement uses TRBV6-6 and TRBJ1-2, with 9 bases matching TRBD1. V was pared by 6 bases and J by 5 bases, with 4 bases of the junction left unmatched. Germline V gives CDR1 MNHNY, CDR2 SVGAGI (reference sequence). This CDR3 contains 13 residues. This CDR3 reads CASSADRGYGYTF. The CDR3 DNA sequence: TGTGCCAGCAGCGCGGACAGGGGTTATGGCTACACCTTC.

This rearrangement joins TRBV28 to TRBJ1-2, with 12 bases lining up with TRBD1. Germline lookup yields CDR1 MDHEN and CDR2 SYDVKM. Unmatched junction bases numbered 9, after V lost 8 bases and J lost 8 bases. The CDR3 is made up of 14 amino acids. This chain's CDR3 is CASSMGQGAGGYTF. The CDR3 nucleotides are TGTGCCAGCTCGATGGGACAGGGGGCTGGAGGCTACACCTTC.

The rearrangement links TRBV9 to TRBJ2-1; 10 nucleotides match TRBD1. There are 15 residues in the CDR3. V lost 4 bases and J lost 7; bases outside the gene matches: 8. CDR1 is SGDLS and CDR2 is YYNGEE in the germline V gene. DNA of the CDR3: TGTGCCAGCAGCCTTACGGGGGGACAGGGGAATGAGCAGTTCTTC. It is translated as CASSLTGGQGNEQFF.

The chain links TRBV19 to TRBJ2-1; D is ambiguous. This CDR3 spans 15 amino acids. The germline V gene has CDR1 LNHDA and CDR2 SQIVND (reference sequence). The V and J ends lost 3 bases and 0 bases respectively, with 9 bases between them. The CDR3 nucleotides read TGTGCCAGTAGTATCGGCGGATACTCCTACAATGAGCAGTTCTTC. Encoded protein: CASSIGGYSYNEQFF.

In this sample, this clone turned up once. The chain links TRBV20-1 to TRBJ2-3; D gene unclear. Germline loops: CDR1 DFQATT, CDR2 SNEGSKA (reference sequence). This CDR3 is 10 amino acids long. The V end was cut by 6 bases, the J end by 2 bases, with 3 bases between. CDR3 in DNA: TGCAGTGCCTTCACAGATACGCAGTATTTT. It is translated as CSAFTDTQYF.

The V call is TRBV6-5, the J call TRBJ2-6, with a tentative D call TRBD1 (5 bases). The CDR3 contains 16 residues. The germline gives CDR1 MNHEY, CDR2 SVGAGI. Between the trimmed V and J ends, which lost 4 bases and 0 bases, there was a span of 10 bases. DNA of the CDR3: TGTGCCAGCAGTTTAGACAGTCTCTCTGGGGCCAACGTCCTGACTTTC. It translates to CASSLDSLSGANVLTF.

The chain carries TRBV27 and TRBJ2-1; 11 nucleotides agree with TRBD2. Germline values: CDR1 MNHEY, CDR2 SMNVEV (reference sequence). CDR3 size: 15 residues. Germline trimming cut 6 bases from V and 7 bases from J; bases unmatched to any gene: 8. The CDR3 nucleotides read TGTGCCAGCAGCTTAGCGGGAGGGCGTCGGAATGAGCAGTTCTTC. This translates into CASSLAGGRRNEQFF.

This chain connects TRBV30 to TRBJ2-6, with TRBD1 matching over 8 bases. The CDR3 totals 16 residues. Trimming took 1 base from V and 2 from J; bases not matched to a gene: 4. The germline V gene encodes CDR1 GTSNPN and CDR2 SVGIG (reference sequence). The DNA of the CDR3 is TGTGCCTGGAGTGCGACAGGGGAAACTGGGGCCAACGTCCTGACTTTC. Its translation is CAWSATGETGANVLTF.

The chain links TRBV27 to TRBJ1-2; the D is unclear. Trimming left V 5 bases short and J 7 bases short, with 11 bases between. Germline V CDR1 and CDR2: MNHEY, SMNVEV (reference sequence). This CDR3 contains 12 residues. The CDR3 spells CASSLSGSGYTF. The CDR3 DNA reads TGTGCCAGCAGTCTCTCAGGTAGTGGCTACACCTTC.

The rearrangement uses TRBV5-1 and TRBJ2-5; 8 nucleotides agree with TRBD2. Per germline, CDR1 SGHRS and CDR2 YFSETQ. Trimming at V came to 0 bases and at J to 2 bases, leaving 9 bases not matched to a gene. The CDR3 runs 17 residues. The DNA of the CDR3 is TGCGCCAGCAGCTTGGCAATTTACGGGAGGGAACAAGAGACCCAGTACTTC. Translation gives CASSLAIYGREQETQYF.